This T cell receptor (beta chain) was obtained from a study of control samples from healthy donors and cancer patients. Germline V gene sequence: CDR1 LGHDT, CDR2 YNNKEL (reference sequence). CDR3 size: 13 residues. V lost 1 base and J 6 bases, leaving 9 bases between the germline ends. Method: immunoSEQ multiplex PCR; TCRdb's copy keeps in-frame clones and lacks some. Of about 80,000 clones listed, roughly 84% were seen once; the top ten hold more than 5%. The rearrangement links TRBV3-1 (or the pseudogene TRBV3-2) to TRBJ1-1; no clear D gene. Source material: blood. This TCR derives from a woman aged 45 to 65 in good health. The DNA for the CDR3 is TGTGCCAGCAGCCAAGCCGGGGTCCCTGAAGCTTTCTTT. Translation: CASSQAGVPEAFF.